The 20 T cell receptor beta chains in this list originate from one sample, sequenced in a study of T cell repertoires and Cas9 in healthy adults (dated by TCRdb to the late 2010s). The library was produced with the immunoSEQ multiplex PCR assay. The table comes from immuneACCESS by way of TCRdb, which keeps in-frame sequences with V and J called. Part of the clones is missing from these tables; in studies checked, under half for an unresolved V gene and the rest for unknown reasons. This sample lists approximately 23,000 clones; more than 80% were detected once. The top ten clones comprise around 1.5% of the sample. The sequenced material came from CD4+ effector T cells (CD127+, CD25-, CD137-, CD154-) from PBMCs; culture status not recorded. The receptors come from a human donor in good health.

The CDR3 bases are TGCGCCAGCAGCCAGGTGGGACAGAACACCGGGGAGCTGTTTTTT. Amino acids: CASSQVGQNTGELFF. The V gene is TRBV4-3, the J gene TRBJ2-2; a possible D gene is TRBD1 (6 bases). Germline V lookup: CDR1 LGHNA, CDR2 YSLEER. Deletions cut 3 bases from V and 1 base from J, with 9 bases between. This CDR3 comprises 15 residues.

The gene calls are TRBV11-2 and TRBJ1-4; D gene ambiguous. Per the germline V gene, CDR1 is SGHAT and CDR2 is FQNNGV. The CDR3 is 17 amino acids. V lost 2 bases, J lost 0 bases, and 13 bases lay in between. CDR3: CASSLPSGGATNEKLFF. The CDR3 nucleotides read TGTGCCAGCAGCTTACCCTCGGGCGGGGCAACTAATGAAAAACTGTTTTTT.

The V call is TRBV11-2, the J call TRBJ2-7; a weak D match, TRBD2 (6 bases). Looked up from germline, CDR1 is SGHAT and CDR2 is FQNNGV. Between the trimmed V and J ends, which lost 0 bases and 5 bases, there was a span of 14 bases. The CDR3 has 15 amino acids. CDR3 in DNA: TGTGCCAGCAGCTTAGAAGCCGGGAGTTTCAACGAGCAGTACTTC. As protein: CASSLEAGSFNEQYF. Combining the CDR3 with reference TRBV11-2 and TRBJ2-7 gives the whole variable domain EAGVAQSPRYKIIEKRQSVAFWCNPISGHATLYWYQQILGQGPKLLIQFQNNGVVDDSQLPKDRFSAERLKGVDSTLKIQPAKLEDSAVYLCASSLEAGSFNEQYFGPGTRLTVT.

The V gene is TRBV11-2, the J gene TRBJ2-5; no clear D gene. CDR3 size: 13 residues. Trimming took 1 base from V and 1 from J, leaving 4 bases between them. In germline, CDR1 is SGHAT, CDR2 FQNNGV. The CDR3 nucleotides are TGTGCCAGCAGCTTAGTGACCCAAGAGACCCAGTACTTC. It translates to CASSLVTQETQYF. The whole variable domain, filled in from reference TRBV11-2 and TRBJ2-5, reads EAGVAQSPRYKIIEKRQSVAFWCNPISGHATLYWYQQILGQGPKLLIQFQNNGVVDDSQLPKDRFSAERLKGVDSTLKIQPAKLEDSAVYLCASSLVTQETQYFGPGTRLLVL.

The chain uses TRBV5-5 and TRBJ1-5, with 11 nucleotides matching TRBD1. This CDR3 comprises 14 residues. In germline, CDR1 is SGHKS, CDR2 YYEKEE (reference sequence). Germline trimming cut 3 bases from V and 6 bases from J; bases unmatched to any gene: 2. DNA of the CDR3: TGTGCCAGCAGCTGGACAGGGGGCCTTCAGCCCCAGCATTTT. As protein: CASSWTGGLQPQHF.

This clone was seen just once. The rearrangement links TRBV4-1 to TRBJ2-4, with TRBD1 as a possible D gene (5 bases). The V end lost 4 bases, the J end lost 7 bases, and 17 bases lay between the germline ends. This CDR3 has 15 amino acids. Germline lookup yields CDR1 MGHRA and CDR2 YSYEKL. CDR3 nucleotide sequence: TGCGCCAGCAGCCGCATCCAGGGTGAATCTAACATTCAGTACTTC. This codes for CASSRIQGESNIQYF.

This chain connects TRBV7-9 to TRBJ2-1; D is unresolved. The CDR3 is 12 amino acids. Trimming removed 1 base from V and 12 bases from J, with 10 bases in between. CDR1 is SEHNR and CDR2 is FQNEAQ in the germline V gene (reference sequence). The CDR3 DNA sequence: TGTGCCAGCAGCTTAGAAACCCATGGGCAGTTCTTC. Translating it yields CASSLETHGQFF.

This clone came up a few times. This chain uses TRBV2 with TRBJ1-3; D is uncertain. The CDR3 contains 15 residues. The ends were cut back, 6 bases at V and 0 bases at J, with 12 bases in the middle. The germline V gene encodes CDR1 SNHLY and CDR2 FYNNEI. The CDR3 spells CASRGSSISGNTIYF. Here the CDR3 DNA reads TGTGCCAGCAGGGGGAGCTCAATCTCTGGAAACACCATATATTTT.

The V call is TRBV4-3, the J call TRBJ1-1; 8 bases map to TRBD1. CDR1 and CDR2 (germline): LGHNA, YSLEER. The CDR3 is made up of 15 amino acids. V dropped 0 bases and J dropped 4; count of bases not matched to a gene: 4. The DNA for the CDR3 is TGCGCCAGCAGCCAAGACCTAACAGGGGGCACTGAAGCTTTCTTT. This sequence encodes CASSQDLTGGTEAFF.

This chain joins TRBV28 and TRBJ2-4; TRBD2 matches at 9 bases. The CDR3 loop spans 23 amino acids. The ends lost 7 bases at V and 4 bases at J; junction bases unmatched: 32. Germline lookup yields CDR1 MDHEN and CDR2 SYDVKM. CDR3 sequence reads: CASTSSVVGRRGGKVANKNIQYF. CDR3 coding DNA: TGTGCCAGCACGTCCAGCGTCGTGGGGAGGCGGGGGGGCAAAGTCGCTAATAAAAACATTCAGTACTTC.

J is TRBJ2-5 and V is TRBV7-8; 10 bases align to TRBD1. V trimming: 3 bases; J trimming: 5 bases; junction bases outside the gene matches: 9. CDR1 and CDR2 (germline): SGHVS, FQNEAQ. The CDR3 spans 16 residues. CDR3 coding DNA: TGTGCCAGCAGCTTTGGACAGGGGGGTTCCCTGGAGACCCAGTACTTC. Encoded protein: CASSFGQGGSLETQYF.

The gene calls are TRBV6-5 and TRBJ2-1; D gene ambiguous. Germline V gene lookup returns CDR1 MNHEY and CDR2 SVGAGI. The CDR3 is 14 residues long. The V and J ends lost 5 bases and 9 bases respectively, with 17 bases between them. CDR3 DNA sequence: TGTGCCAGCAGTACCCCCCGGACCAGCCGTGAGCAGTTCTTC. It yields the protein CASSTPRTSREQFF.

The chain carries TRBV27 and TRBJ2-7; possibly TRBD2 for D (5 bases). Trimming removed 3 bases at V and 1 base at J, with 13 bases between. The germline CDR1 and CDR2 sequences are MNHEY and SMNVEV (reference sequence). The CDR3 runs to 15 residues. CDR3 amino acids: CASSFHLAGSYEQYF. The CDR3 DNA reads TGTGCCAGCAGTTTTCACCTAGCTGGGTCCTACGAGCAGTACTTC.

This rearrangement joins TRBV5-5 to TRBJ2-7; 9 nucleotides line up with TRBD2. V gave up 5 bases and J gave up 2 bases; unmatched junction bases: 8. Germline CDR1 is SGHKS and CDR2 is YYEKEE (reference sequence). The CDR3 has 15 amino acids. CDR3 loop: CASRPTLAGPYEQYF. Written as DNA, the CDR3 is TGTGCCAGCAGGCCTACCCTAGCGGGGCCCTACGAGCAGTACTTC.

V is TRBV7-9 and J is TRBJ2-2, with D perhaps TRBD1 (6 bases). V was clipped by 5 bases and J by 3 bases, with 10 bases between them. CDR3 length equals 14 residues. Germline assignment: CDR1 SEHNR and CDR2 FQNEAQ (reference sequence). The DNA for the CDR3 is TGTGCCAGCAGCCGACGGACAGACACCGGGGAGCTGTTTTTT. It codes for CASSRRTDTGELFF.

The chain uses TRBV7-2 and TRBJ2-1; D not certain. The germline gives CDR1 SGHTA, CDR2 FQGNSA. This CDR3 region has 14 residues. The germline V and J ends were trimmed by 1 base and 2 bases, with 6 bases remaining between them. In nucleotides, the CDR3 is TGTGCCAGCAGCTTAGACGCACCCTACAATGAGCAGTTCTTC. It codes for CASSLDAPYNEQFF.

V usage is TRBV4-2 and J usage is TRBJ1-4; a weak D match, TRBD1 (6 bases). The CDR3 has 17 residues. Per the germline V gene, CDR1 is LGHNA and CDR2 is YNFKEQ. V dropped 4 bases and J dropped 0 bases, with 15 bases sitting between them. Here the CDR3 DNA reads TGTGCCAGCAGCCCAGACAGGTTGGTTGCAACTAATGAAAAACTGTTTTTT. Translating it yields CASSPDRLVATNEKLFF.

The V and J genes are TRBV6-1 and TRBJ2-5, with 8 bases that match TRBD1. This CDR3 spans 15 amino acids. Per the germline V gene, CDR1 is MNHNS and CDR2 is SASEGT. J gave up 4 bases and V 7 bases, and 11 bases lay outside the gene matches. The CDR3 DNA reads TGTGCCAGCACCCGAGGCAGGGGGCTAAGAGAGACCCAGTACTTC. Translated: CASTRGRGLRETQYF.

The chain joins TRBV25-1 to TRBJ2-3, with 8 bases that match TRBD2. There are 16 residues in the CDR3. Germline V CDR1 and CDR2: MGHDK, SYGVNS. The J segment lost 3 bases and the V segment lost 1 base, leaving 6 bases of the junction unmatched. In DNA form, the CDR3 reads TGTGCCAGCAGTGAATTAGCGGGAAGGGGAACAGATACGCAGTATTTT. Translating gives CASSELAGRGTDTQYF.

V and J are TRBV6-5 and TRBJ2-1; 11 nucleotides match TRBD1. Germline CDR1 MNHEY, CDR2 SVGAGI. The CDR3 loop spans 14 amino acids. The V segment lost 6 bases and the J segment 6 bases; nucleotides outside the gene matches: 4. This chain's CDR3 is CASSWDRGGNEQFF. CDR3 DNA: TGTGCCAGCAGCTGGGACAGGGGGGGCAATGAGCAGTTCTTC.